This T cell receptor (beta chain) originates from a study of blood T cell repertoires in COVID-19. Source study methods: Reference gene primer amplification in the assay estimated nucleated cell counts. Repertoires were generated with immunoSEQ multiplex PCR, while TCRdb's copy carries only in-frame clones and drops some. That table furnishes V, J and clone size, whereas the DNA furnished D and trimming. The table lists under 250,000 clones, about 88% of them singletons, with around 17% in the top ten. The sequenced sample was peripheral blood. This sequence originates from a man aged 50 to 59 with COVID-19, enrolled during active disease.

The CDR3 DNA reads as TGTGCCAGCAGCCCGGGAGTCATCCAAGAGACCCAGTACTTC. Protein: CASSPGVIQETQYF. This rearrangement joins TRBV27 to TRBJ2-5; possibly TRBD2 for D (6 bases). The CDR3 totals 14 residues. V lost 6 bases and J lost 1, with 12 bases in between. Germline CDR1 MNHEY, CDR2 SMNVEV (reference sequence).